The clone carrying this T cell receptor (beta chain) was counted only a few times. As the CDR3 is not closed by the conserved phenylalanine or tryptophan, this likely results from a read error. V lost 4 bases and J lost 6, with 10 bases in between. CDR1 is SGHDT and CDR2 is YYEEEE in the germline V gene. The CDR3 runs to 12 residues. The record originates from a study of tumor-infiltrating lymphocytes in primary liver carcinoma. TCR beta cDNA was prepared out of 450 to 500 ng total RNA by means of a constant-region primer. The TCR beta library was amplified through three nested multiplex PCR rounds in a modified ARM-PCR procedure. Amplification in the first two PCR rounds was performed using TRBV1-TRBV30 forward primers and a C-beta reverse primer for approximately 10 cycles each. MiXCR was run by TCRdb on the multiplex PCR reads, yielding one entry per CDR3 protein. The top ten hold about 8% of the sample, which has more than 100,000 distinct CDR3 sequences, approximately 68% seen once.

RNA and DNA were co-extracted from about 20-30 mg of unsorted bulk tissue. The receptor's source is a woman aged 60-75 years with primary liver carcinoma and hepatitis B virus infection. Sequencing was carried out using tumor-adjacent normal liver tissue. The chain joins TRBV5-6 to TRBJ1-1, with TRBD1 as a possible D gene (5 bases). The CDR3 DNA reads TGTGCCAGCAGCCGGGGGTCCCCTGAAGCTTTCCTT. Encoded protein: CASSRGSPEAFL.